This is a list of T cell receptor beta chains from one sample in a study of early T cells in non-severe SARS-CoV-2 infection. In TCRdb, the 5' RACE reads were re-called with MiXCR into one record per CDR3 protein. The data show around 84,000 distinct CDR3 sequences, over 10% seen once. The sequencing input was whole blood. The receptors originated from an adult who was a healthcare worker with PCR-confirmed SARS-CoV-2 infection or an uninfected control (not recorded which). CDR3s include the opening cysteine and the closing phenylalanine or tryptophan. Each record gives: D gene, J gene, clone size, V gene, CDR3 DNA, CDR3 protein. The D gene is left open where the match is weak. The size of a clone is reported for some rows only, either as once, few or many, or as a class for expanded clones.

>NA|TRBJ1-1|NA|TRBV29-1
TGCAGCGTGGGGGGCCCGGCTGAAGCTTTCTTT
CSVGGPAEAFF
>NA|TRBJ2-1|NA|TRBV7-9
TGTGCCAGCAGCCAACTGACAGTTTACAATGAGCAGTTCTTC
CASSQLTVYNEQFF
>TRBD2|TRBJ2-1|many|TRBV11-3
TGTGCCAGCAGGCCCACTAGCGGGAGGGTACATGAGCAGTTCTTC
CASRPTSGRVHEQFF
>NA|TRBJ2-1|many|TRBV30
TGTGCCTGGAGTCCCCTGGTTCCCTACAATGAGCAGTTCTTC
CAWSPLVPYNEQFF
>NA|TRBJ1-3|many|TRBV15
TGTGCCACCAGCGTCCAGAACTCTGGAAACACCATATATTTT
CATSVQNSGNTIYF
>TRBD1|TRBJ1-5|NA|TRBV28
TGTGCCAGCAGTTCTCCGACAGGGAGTAAATTTCAGCCCCAGCATTTT
CASSSPTGSKFQPQHF
>TRBD2|TRBJ2-1|many|TRBV5-1
TGCGCCAGCAGCTTGGGATCCAGCGGGGGGGCAAGTGAGCAGTTCTTC
CASSLGSSGGASEQFF
>NA|TRBJ1-2|NA|TRBV28
TGTGCCAGCAGTTTCGGGCCCCGTTATGGCTACACCTTC
CASSFGPRYGYTF
>NA|TRBJ2-5|NA|TRBV3-1
TGTGCCAGCAGCCAAGATTGGGGAGAGACCCAGTACTTC
CASSQDWGETQYF
>NA|TRBJ1-2|NA|TRBV29-1
TGCAGCGTTGTGGAACAGGTCTATGGCTACACCTTC
CSVVEQVYGYTF
>NA|TRBJ1-3|NA|TRBV2
TGTGCCAGCAGTGAGTTGTGGAGCTCTGGAAACACCATATATTTT
CASSELWSSGNTIYF
>TRBD1|TRBJ2-6|many|TRBV20-1
TGCAGTGCGGACAGGACGGGCTCTGGGGCCAACGTCCTGACTTTC
CSADRTGSGANVLTF
>TRBD1|TRBJ1-2|many|TRBV29-1
TGCAGCGTCACCGGGACAGGGTACGGCTACACCTTC
CSVTGTGYGYTF
>TRBD1|TRBJ1-4|NA|TRBV5-1
TGCGCCAGCTCGGACAGGGTTAATGAAAAACTGTTTTTT
CASSDRVNEKLFF
>NA|TRBJ1-1|few|TRBV29-1
TGCAGCGTTGGACCGGGACAAGGGGAAGCTTTCTTT
CSVGPGQGEAFF
>TRBD1|TRBJ1-1|NA|TRBV11-3
TGTGCCAGCAGCTTATCCCCCCTCGACAGGGATTGGAACACTGAAGCTTTCTTT
CASSLSPLDRDWNTEAFF
>NA|TRBJ2-7|NA|TRBV29-1
TGCATCCCCCGGGGGGGACAGAGCGACGAGCAGTACTTC
CIPRGGQSDEQYF
>NA|TRBJ2-2|NA|TRBV29-1
TGCAGCGCCAGACTCTCCGGCACCGGGGAGCTGTTTTTT
CSARLSGTGELFF
>NA|TRBJ2-1|NA|TRBV6-2/TRBV6-3
TGTGCCAGCAGTTATCCGCGGACAGAGCAGTTCTTC
CASSYPRTEQFF
>TRBD1|TRBJ2-1|few|TRBV7-9
TGTGCCAGCAGCACCCGACAGGGGGCCAATGAGCAGTTCTTC
CASSTRQGANEQFF
>NA|TRBJ2-1|many|TRBV6-1
TGTGCCAGCAGTGAAGCTGTCGCCTTACCGTCCGATGAGCAGTTCTTC
CASSEAVALPSDEQFF
>NA|TRBJ1-2|NA|TRBV29-1
TGCAGCGTTGAGGACACTAATAACTATGGCTACACCTTC
CSVEDTNNYGYTF
>TRBD2|TRBJ2-3|few|TRBV24-1
TGTGCCACCACGAGCGGGGCCTCGGGCACAGATACGCAGTATTTT
CATTSGASGTDTQYF
>NA|TRBJ1-5|NA|TRBV28
TGTGCCAGCAGTACGGCCGCCTGGGATCAGCCCCAGCATTTT
CASSTAAWDQPQHF
>NA|TRBJ2-5|many|TRBV20-1
TGCAGTGCTAGAGATTCTATAGAGACCCAGTACTTC
CSARDSIETQYF
>NA|TRBJ2-7|NA|TRBV14
TGTGCCAGCAGCCAATCAGGGGCCTACGAGCAGTACTTC
CASSQSGAYEQYF
>NA|TRBJ1-5|NA|TRBV3-1
TGTGCCAGCAGCCACTCCTCCGGGGTGGGCAATCAGCCCCAGCATTTT
CASSHSSGVGNQPQHF
>NA|TRBJ1-1|NA|TRBV11-2
TGTGCCAGCAGCCCAGCAGGGGCCCTCGGGACTGAAGCTTTCTTT
CASSPAGALGTEAFF
>TRBD1|TRBJ1-5|NA|TRBV2
TGTGCCAGCACAGAGGTCAGGGGGGGCAATCAGCCCCAGCATTTT
CASTEVRGGNQPQHF
>NA|TRBJ1-5|NA|TRBV27
TGTGCCAGCAGCACGGGGGGCACTTATAGCAATCAGCCCCAGCATTTT
CASSTGGTYSNQPQHF
>NA|TRBJ1-1|NA|TRBV7-9
TGTGCCAGCAGCTCGTGGGACGTAACAGAAGCTTTCTTT
CASSSWDVTEAFF
>TRBD1|TRBJ1-1|NA|TRBV5-1
TGCGCCAGCAGCTTGGGACAGGGCTACACTGAAGCTTTCTTT
CASSLGQGYTEAFF
>NA|TRBJ2-6|many|TRBV5-6
TGTGCCAGCAGCCGCGAATGGGGAGAAGGGGCCAACGTCCTGACTTTC
CASSREWGEGANVLTF
>NA|TRBJ2-7|NA|TRBV10-1
TGCGCCAGCAGTGAGGAAGGGCACTACGAGCAGTACTTC
CASSEEGHYEQYF
>NA|TRBJ1-2|many|TRBV27
TGTGCCAGCAGTTTAGGGTTTTATGGCTACACCTTC
CASSLGFYGYTF
>NA|TRBJ2-3|NA|TRBV11-2
TGTGCCAGCAGCTTAGATGCGGGCGAAGATACGCAGTATTTT
CASSLDAGEDTQYF
>TRBD2|TRBJ2-1|NA|TRBV12-3/TRBV12-4
TGTGCCAGCACCCCGGGACTAGCGGGGATGGATGAGCAGTTCTTC
CASTPGLAGMDEQFF
>NA|TRBJ1-3|many|TRBV5-1
TGCGCCAGCAGCACCGGACCAAGCTCTGGAAACACCATATATTTT
CASSTGPSSGNTIYF
>NA|TRBJ2-7|many|TRBV5-1
TGCGCCAGCAGGGCCGGGACAACCTACGAGCAGTACTTC
CASRAGTTYEQYF
>NA|TRBJ2-1|many|TRBV27
TGTGCCAGCAGTTTAGACAGGACTTCCTACAATGAGCAGTTCTTC
CASSLDRTSYNEQFF
>TRBD1|TRBJ2-2|NA|TRBV11-2
TGTGCCAGCAGCCTGGGACAGGCTTACACCGGGGAGCTGTTTTTT
CASSLGQAYTGELFF
>NA|TRBJ1-1|NA|TRBV10-3
TGTGCCATCGCCCACAAACAGGCCCCGAGAACTGAAGCTTTCTTT
CAIAHKQAPRTEAFF
>NA|TRBJ1-3|NA|TRBV6-2/TRBV6-3
TGTGCCAGCAGTTTTGGTGGAAACACCATATATTTT
CASSFGGNTIYF
>TRBD2|TRBJ2-5|NA|TRBV20-1
TGCAGTGCTAGAGATGATACTAGCGGAGAGACCCAGTACTTC
CSARDDTSGETQYF
>TRBD1|TRBJ1-1|many|TRBV7-9
TGTGCCAGCAGCTTAGGGGACAGGGGGCGGTACACTGAAGCTTTCTTT
CASSLGDRGRYTEAFF
>TRBD1|TRBJ1-1|many|TRBV20-1
TGCAGTGCTAGCGCCAAAATCGGGACAGGGAGGCCTGAAGCTTTCTTT
CSASAKIGTGRPEAFF
>NA|TRBJ2-2|many|TRBV18
TGTGCCAGCTCACCACCGGGCGGGGAGCTGTTTTTT
CASSPPGGELFF
>NA|TRBJ2-2|many|TRBV7-3
TGTGCCAGCAGCTTAGGGGTGAACACCGGGGAGCTGTTTTTT
CASSLGVNTGELFF
>TRBD2|TRBJ2-3|many|TRBV24-1
TGTGCCACCAGTGATCCGCTACCTGGAAGCGGGAGGGCCTTGGATACGCAGTATTTT
CATSDPLPGSGRALDTQYF
>NA|TRBJ2-5|few|TRBV15
TGTGCCACCAGCAGAGGAAAGGCGGGGGAGACCCAGTACTTC
CATSRGKAGETQYF
>TRBD2|TRBJ2-7|many|TRBV3-1
TGTGCCAGCAGCCAAGCTAGCGGGGAGTTTTACGAGCAGTACTTC
CASSQASGEFYEQYF
>TRBD2|TRBJ2-5|many|TRBV29-1
TGCAGCGCCGGACTAGCGGGACGCCAGTACTTC
CSAGLAGRQYF
>NA|TRBJ2-2|many|TRBV7-2
TGTGCCAGCAGCTTTCGAGGGAACACCGGGGAGCTGTTTTTT
CASSFRGNTGELFF
>NA|TRBJ2-7|many|TRBV10-3
TGTGCCATCAGTGCACAATTCCTCTACGAGCAGTACTTC
CAISAQFLYEQYF
>NA|TRBJ1-1|few|TRBV6-6
TGTGCCAGCAGGTCTCAGGACCTACACACTGAAGCTTTCTTT
CASRSQDLHTEAFF
>TRBD2|TRBJ2-7|NA|TRBV12-3/TRBV12-4
TGTGCCAGCAGTGCAACTAGCGGGAGTTGGTACGAGCAGTACTTC
CASSATSGSWYEQYF